This paragraph reports one T cell receptor beta chain. Its antigen remains unknown. The entry originates in a study of fetal regulatory T cell absence and autoimmunity. Study results and caveats: In IPEX, the enrichment was taken to support antigen-driven autoimmunity before birth. Compared with cord blood, pancreas showed oligoclonal TCR enrichment, some clones over 80-fold. Cord blood and pancreas showed broadly similar TRB gene family usage.

Sequencing was at survey level. Assay: immunoSEQ multiplex PCR; the TCRdb copy retains only in-frame clones and omits some. Of 46,000 or so clones in the sample, 70% to 85% were seen once. Germline trimming cut 10 bases from V and 6 bases from J; bases unmatched to any gene: 10. CDR1 is ENHRY and CDR2 is SYGVKD in the germline V gene. The CDR3 is 13 residues long. This chain joins TRBV10-3 and TRBJ2-7; 9 bases line up with TRBD2. The source of this sequence is a newborn boy with IPEX syndrome. What was sequenced was cord blood. Written as DNA, the CDR3 is TGTGCCACCGTGCGGCTAGCGGGAACCGAGCAGTACTTC. It encodes CATVRLAGTEQYF.